This entry lists 30 T cell receptor beta chains sequenced from one sample in a study of CD8+ T cells in alopecia areata. RNA extraction and reverse transcription yielded cDNA as sequencing template. Profiled with immunoSEQ multiplex PCR; TCRdb holds only in-frame clones, not every one. This table has approximately 150,000 clones, 87% appearing once. The sample was CD8+ T cells sorted from blood, taken at week 0. The receptors here all came from a human donor with alopecia areata.

The chain uses TRBV5-1 and TRBJ1-1; D might be TRBD1 (5 bases). CDR1 and CDR2 (germline): SGHRS, YFSETQ. V dropped 2 bases and J dropped 0 bases, with 11 bases sitting between them. This CDR3 spans 15 amino acids. The CDR3 nucleotides read TGCGCCAGCAGCTTATCTGGGACGGTGAACACTGAAGCTTTCTTT. It translates to CASSLSGTVNTEAFF.

The genes are TRBV2 and TRBJ1-1; possible D gene TRBD1, 5 bases. With 10 bases removed from V and 7 bases from J, the gap between germline ends came to 13 bases. Germline CDR1 and CDR2: SNHLY and FYNNEI. The CDR3 spans 11 residues. CDR3 bases: TGTGCCATCCTGGTGGGGGGTGAAGCTTTCTTT. Its translation is CAILVGGEAFF. Combining the CDR3 with reference TRBV2 and TRBJ1-1 gives the whole variable domain EPEVTQTPSHQVTQMGQEVILRCVPISNHLYFYWYRQILGQKVEFLVSFYNNEISEKSEIFDDQFSVERPDGSNFTLKIRSTKLEDSAMYFCAILVGGEAFFGQGTRLTVV.

The V gene is TRBV15, the J gene TRBJ2-2; the match to TRBD1 covers 9 bases. Per the germline V gene, CDR1 is LNHNV and CDR2 is YYDKDF (reference sequence). Germline trimming cut 1 base from V and 1 base from J; bases unmatched to any gene: 1. This CDR3 is built from 16 residues. CDR3 nucleotides: TGTGCCACCAGCAGAGGACAGGGGGGGAACACCGGGGAGCTGTTTTTT. Encoded protein: CATSRGQGGNTGELFF.

V usage is TRBV7-9 and J usage is TRBJ2-3; 7 bases align to TRBD1. J gave up 6 bases and V 5 bases, and 14 bases lay outside the gene matches. Germline-derived CDR1 and CDR2 are SEHNR and FQNEAQ (reference sequence). CDR3 length: 16 residues. DNA for the CDR3: TGTGCCAGCAGCGACTCAGGGGGAGATCCCATCGATACGCAGTATTTT. This codes for CASSDSGGDPIDTQYF.

The chain recombines TRBV27 with TRBJ2-3; perhaps TRBD2 as D (6 bases). Germline CDR1 and CDR2: MNHEY and SMNVEV (reference sequence). Between the trimmed V and J ends, which lost 7 bases and 2 bases, there was a span of 13 bases. This CDR3 comprises 14 residues. Written as DNA, the CDR3 is TGTGCCAGCACCTCTAGCGTTTACACAGATACGCAGTATTTT. This translates into CASTSSVYTDTQYF.

The genes are TRBV11-3 and TRBJ2-1, with D possibly being TRBD2 (6 bases). This CDR3 has 11 amino acids. Trimming shortened V by 4 bases and J by 9 bases, and 7 bases separated the two germline ends. Germline V gene sequence: CDR1 SGHNT, CDR2 YENEEA. CDR3 DNA: TGTGCCAGCAGCTCCGGGGGTGAGCAGTTCTTC. Its translation is CASSSGGEQFF. The variable domain in full, completed from reference TRBV11-3 and TRBJ2-1, reads EAGVVQSPRYKIIEKKQPVAFWCNPISGHNTLYWYLQNLGQGPELLIRYENEEAVDDSQLPKDRFSAERLKGVDSTLKIQPAELGDSAVYLCASSSGGEQFFGPGTRLTVL.

V is TRBV29-1 and J is TRBJ2-1; D perhaps matches TRBD2 (6 bases). CDR1 and CDR2 from the germline V gene are SQVTM and ANQGSEA. The CDR3 totals 13 residues. Trimming stripped 3 bases from V and 4 bases from J, with 10 bases between. The CDR3 here is CSVDVADYNEQFF. The DNA for the CDR3 is TGCAGCGTTGACGTAGCGGATTACAATGAGCAGTTCTTC.

This CDR3 is CASSSPQWGTEAFF. The DNA for the CDR3 is TGTGCCAGCAGTTCCCCCCAATGGGGCACTGAAGCTTTCTTT. The chain has TRBV27 and TRBJ1-1; D unresolved. Trimming cost V 4 bases and J 4 bases, with 13 bases left between them. CDR1 is MNHEY and CDR2 is SMNVEV in the germline V gene (reference sequence). This CDR3 is built from 14 residues.

The V call is TRBV11-2, the J call TRBJ2-7, with D tentatively TRBD1 (6 bases). From germline, CDR1 is SGHAT and CDR2 FQNNGV. The length of the CDR3 is 13 residues. V was pared by 5 bases and J by 5 bases, with 13 bases between. CDR3 sequence reads: CASSMYRANEQYF. Written as DNA, the CDR3 is TGTGCCAGCAGCATGTACAGGGCCAACGAGCAGTACTTC. The full variable domain, completed using reference TRBV11-2 and TRBJ2-7, is EAGVAQSPRYKIIEKRQSVAFWCNPISGHATLYWYQQILGQGPKLLIQFQNNGVVDDSQLPKDRFSAERLKGVDSTLKIQPAKLEDSAVYLCASSMYRANEQYFGPGTRLTVT.

The gene calls are TRBV27 and TRBJ2-7; D is ambiguous. The CDR3 loop spans 13 amino acids. Germline CDR1 is MNHEY and CDR2 is SMNVEV (reference sequence). V gave up 6 bases and J gave up 0 bases, with 9 bases separating them. The CDR3 is CASSTLSSYEQYF. CDR3 coding DNA: TGTGCCAGCAGCACCTTAAGCTCCTACGAGCAGTACTTC.

The rearrangement uses TRBV5-1 and TRBJ2-1; 16 bases fit TRBD2. After removal of 4 bases from V and 7 bases from J, the junction contained 8 bases not matched to a gene. The CDR3 has 17 residues. The V gene's germline CDR1 is SGHRS and CDR2 YFSETQ. In nucleotides, the CDR3 is TGCGCCAGCAGCGAGGGACTAGCGGGAGGGCCCGGGAATGAGCAGTTCTTC. This translates into CASSEGLAGGPGNEQFF. The entire variable domain, with the rest obtained from reference TRBV5-1 and TRBJ2-1, is as follows: KAGVTQTPRYLIKTRGQQVTLSCSPISGHRSVSWYQQTPGQGLQFLFEYFSETQRNKGNFPGRFSGRQFSNSRSEMNVSTLELGDSALYLCASSEGLAGGPGNEQFFGPGTRLTVL.

This chain uses TRBV7-8 with TRBJ2-3, with a possible D match to TRBD2 (6 bases). The germline V and J ends were trimmed by 0 bases and 0 bases, with 7 bases remaining between them. The V gene's germline CDR1 is SGHVS and CDR2 FQNEAQ. The CDR3 runs 15 residues. The CDR3 sequence is CASSLAAGSTDTQYF. In DNA form, the CDR3 reads TGTGCCAGCAGCTTAGCCGCGGGGAGCACAGATACGCAGTATTTT.

The chain links TRBV5-4 to TRBJ2-1; TRBD2 matches 9 bases. J lost 5 bases, V lost 0 bases, and 3 bases had no gene match. In germline, CDR1 is SGHNT, CDR2 YYREEE (reference sequence). The length of the CDR3 is 15 residues. Here the CDR3 DNA reads TGTGCCAGCAGCTTGGGCCTAGCGGGGAACAATGAGCAGTTCTTC. Translation gives CASSLGLAGNNEQFF.

The chain carries TRBV5-1 and TRBJ2-3, with TRBD1 matching over 10 bases. CDR1 SGHRS and CDR2 YFSETQ come from the germline V gene. The trim removed 3 bases at V and 4 bases at J, leaving 5 bases unmatched. The CDR3 has 15 residues. CDR3 sequence (DNA): TGCGCCAGCAGCTCTGGACAGGGGGTCGCAGATACGCAGTATTTT. Its protein product is CASSSGQGVADTQYF.

This sequence joins TRBV7-6 and TRBJ2-3; 7 bases are a match to TRBD1. J was trimmed by 2 bases and V by 4 bases; bases with no gene match: 9. CDR3 size: 16 residues. CDR1 SGHVS and CDR2 FNYEAQ come from the germline V gene. This CDR3 reads CASSSPQGVITDTQYF. CDR3 DNA: TGTGCCAGCAGCTCTCCCCAGGGGGTGATCACAGATACGCAGTATTTT.

As concerns this clone: This CDR3 is also generated by other DNA sequences in the sample. This chain connects TRBV29-1 to TRBJ1-2, with D possibly being TRBD1 (5 bases). The V and J ends lost 3 bases and 4 bases respectively, with 12 bases between them. The CDR3 totals 13 residues. CDR1 SQVTM and CDR2 ANQGSEA come from the germline V gene. The CDR3, as DNA: TGCAGCGTTGAGGCGGGAGACAGCTATGGCTACACCTTC. It yields the protein CSVEAGDSYGYTF.

The chain employs TRBV27 and TRBJ2-3, with D possibly TRBD2 on 6 matching bases. CDR3 length: 16 residues. Germline assignment: CDR1 MNHEY and CDR2 SMNVEV (reference sequence). Trimming took off 8 bases at V and 4 bases at J, with 22 bases between the two ends. The CDR3 loop is CASSHLAGKVADTQYF. In nucleotides, the CDR3 is TGTGCCAGCTCCCATCTGGCGGGGAAGGTCGCAGATACGCAGTATTTT.

This chain joins TRBV23-1 and TRBJ1-5; D remains unclear. TRBV23-1 falls under the ORF class, with uncertain function. V gave up 3 bases and J gave up 0 bases, with 6 bases separating them. This CDR3 region has 14 residues. CDR3 in DNA: TGCGCCAGCAGTCAGCGAGATAGCAATCAGCCCCAGCATTTT. Translated, it gives CASSQRDSNQPQHF.

The rearrangement joins TRBV29-1 to TRBJ2-1; tentative D call: TRBD2 (5 bases). The CDR3 runs to 16 residues. The ends were cut back, 0 bases at V and 3 bases at J, with 15 bases in the middle. Germline V gene data show CDR1 as SQVTM and CDR2 as ANQGSEA. CDR3 in DNA: TGCAGCGTTGAAGATGCGGTTGGAGGCCTCTACAATGAGCAGTTCTTC. Its translation: CSVEDAVGGLYNEQFF.

V gene TRBV6-1 combines with J gene TRBJ2-3, with D unclear. The V and J ends lost 0 bases and 2 bases respectively, with 9 bases between them. The CDR3 is 15 residues long. Germline assignment: CDR1 MNHNS and CDR2 SASEGT. CDR3 sequence: CASSEAPATTDTQYF. The DNA of the CDR3 is TGTGCCAGCAGTGAAGCCCCGGCAACCACAGATACGCAGTATTTT.

This clone turned up a few times. This chain uses TRBV29-1 with TRBJ2-2; 7 nucleotides match TRBD1. The CDR3 runs 14 residues. Germline CDR1 reads SQVTM; CDR2 reads ANQGSEA. Germline trimming cut 5 bases from V and 3 bases from J; bases unmatched to any gene: 6. DNA for the CDR3: TGCAGCGTTCTAGGGGGCGAGGACACCGGGGAGCTGTTTTTT. The encoded protein is CSVLGGEDTGELFF.

The chain employs TRBV15 and TRBJ2-5; TRBD2 aligns across 10 bases. In germline, CDR1 is LNHNV, CDR2 YYDKDF (reference sequence). The CDR3 extends over 16 amino acids. J was trimmed by 1 base and V by 4 bases; bases with no gene match: 6. The CDR3 spells CATSNFRTSGQETQYF. The CDR3 bases are TGTGCCACCAGCAACTTTCGGACTAGCGGCCAAGAGACCCAGTACTTC.

V usage is TRBV29-1 and J usage is TRBJ1-1, with D maybe TRBD1 (6 bases). The V and J ends lost 8 bases and 1 base respectively, with 14 bases between them. The CDR3 spans 13 residues. The V gene's germline CDR1 is SQVTM and CDR2 ANQGSEA. The CDR3 sequence: CSISPGQNTEAFF. Here the CDR3 DNA reads TGCAGCATATCGCCGGGACAGAACACTGAAGCTTTCTTT.

The genes are TRBV11-2 and TRBJ2-7, with TRBD1 as a possible D gene (6 bases). There are 14 residues in the CDR3. CDR1 is SGHAT, CDR2 FQNNGV, per germline. Between the trimmed V and J ends, which lost 3 bases and 4 bases, there was a span of 13 bases. The CDR3 sequence is CASSLWDTGYEQYF. As DNA, the CDR3 is TGTGCCAGCAGCTTGTGGGACACGGGTTACGAGCAGTACTTC.

V usage is TRBV5-1 and J usage is TRBJ2-7; no clear D gene. This CDR3 spans 14 amino acids. Germline CDR1 is SGHRS and CDR2 is YFSETQ. Trimming shortened V by 4 bases and J by 2 bases, and 13 bases separated the two germline ends. The CDR3 bases are TGCGCCAGCAGCGTACGTCGAGACACCTACGAGCAGTACTTC. It yields the protein CASSVRRDTYEQYF. Full variable domain (rest looked up from reference TRBV5-1 and TRBJ2-7): KAGVTQTPRYLIKTRGQQVTLSCSPISGHRSVSWYQQTPGQGLQFLFEYFSETQRNKGNFPGRFSGRQFSNSRSEMNVSTLELGDSALYLCASSVRRDTYEQYFGPGTRLTVT.

The chain joins TRBV29-1 to TRBJ2-7; 9 bases line up with TRBD1. The germline CDR1 and CDR2 sequences are SQVTM and ANQGSEA. Trimming removed 1 base from V and 3 bases from J; junction bases left unmatched: 1. The CDR3 runs to 13 residues. CDR3 bases: TGCAGCGTTGAAGGGACAGGGGTCTACGAGCAGTACTTC. Protein product: CSVEGTGVYEQYF.

This clone was recorded once. This sequence joins TRBV19 and TRBJ2-7, with 9 positions matching TRBD2. Germline values: CDR1 LNHDA, CDR2 SQIVND (reference sequence). The CDR3 has 13 amino acids. With V trimmed by 9 bases and J by 6 bases, 9 bases remained unmatched. The chain's CDR3 is CARRVAGAGEQYF. Here the CDR3 DNA reads TGTGCCAGGAGAGTAGCGGGAGCCGGCGAGCAGTACTTC.

In its sample, this clone was seen once. This chain joins TRBV7-8 and TRBJ2-7; D not certain. Germline CDR1 is SGHVS and CDR2 is FQNEAQ. V lost 1 base and J lost 4, with 8 bases in between. The CDR3 has 13 amino acids. This CDR3 is CASSLGAEYEQYF. The CDR3 DNA sequence: TGTGCCAGCAGCTTAGGAGCAGAGTACGAGCAGTACTTC.

The chain links TRBV10-3 to TRBJ2-1, with D possibly being TRBD1 or TRBD2 (6 bases each). The V gene's germline CDR1 is ENHRY and CDR2 SYGVKD. The CDR3 has 14 residues. V lost 3 bases and J 7 bases, leaving 13 bases between the germline ends. CDR3 bases: TGTGCCATCAGTGAAGTAGGGGGAGGTAATGAGCAGTTCTTC. Translated, it gives CAISEVGGGNEQFF.

The V gene is TRBV4-1, the J gene TRBJ2-1; 13 bases are shared with TRBD2. The CDR3 totals 17 residues. V was pared by 4 bases and J by 5 bases, with 8 bases of the junction left unmatched. Per the germline V gene, CDR1 is MGHRA and CDR2 is YSYEKL. The CDR3 DNA reads TGCGCCAGCAGCCTCCGAACCGGGACTAGCGGGGACAATGAGCAGTTCTTC. Amino acid sequence: CASSLRTGTSGDNEQFF.